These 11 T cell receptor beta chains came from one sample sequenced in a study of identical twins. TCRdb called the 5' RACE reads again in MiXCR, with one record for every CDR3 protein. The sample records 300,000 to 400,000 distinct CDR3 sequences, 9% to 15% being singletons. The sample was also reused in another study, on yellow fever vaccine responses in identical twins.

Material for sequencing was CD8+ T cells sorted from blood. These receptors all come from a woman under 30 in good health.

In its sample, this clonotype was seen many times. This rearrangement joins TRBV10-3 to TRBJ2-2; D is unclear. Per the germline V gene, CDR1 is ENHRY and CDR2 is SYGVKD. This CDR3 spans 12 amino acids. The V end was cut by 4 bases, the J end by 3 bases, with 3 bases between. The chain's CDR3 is CAISGDTGELFF. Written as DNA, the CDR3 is TGTGCCATCAGTGGGGACACCGGGGAGCTGTTTTTT.

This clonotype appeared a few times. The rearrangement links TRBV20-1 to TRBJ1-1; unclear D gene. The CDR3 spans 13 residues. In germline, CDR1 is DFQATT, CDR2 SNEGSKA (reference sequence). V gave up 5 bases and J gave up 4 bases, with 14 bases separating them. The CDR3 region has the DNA TGCAGTGCTGATCCCCTTCTGGGCACTGAAGCTTTCTTT. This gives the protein CSADPLLGTEAFF.

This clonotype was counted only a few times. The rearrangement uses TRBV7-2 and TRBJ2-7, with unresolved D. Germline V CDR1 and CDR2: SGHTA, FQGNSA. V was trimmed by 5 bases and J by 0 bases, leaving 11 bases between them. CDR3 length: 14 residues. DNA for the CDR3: TGTGCCAGCAGCGGTTGGCTTGGCTCCTACGAGCAGTACTTC. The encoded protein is CASSGWLGSYEQYF.

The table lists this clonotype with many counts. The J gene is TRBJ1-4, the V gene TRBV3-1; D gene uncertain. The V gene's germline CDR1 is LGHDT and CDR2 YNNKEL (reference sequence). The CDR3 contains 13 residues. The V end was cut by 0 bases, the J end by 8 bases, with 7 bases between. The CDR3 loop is CASSQDEKEKLFF. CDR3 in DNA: TGTGCCAGCAGCCAAGATGAGAAGGAAAAACTGTTTTTT.

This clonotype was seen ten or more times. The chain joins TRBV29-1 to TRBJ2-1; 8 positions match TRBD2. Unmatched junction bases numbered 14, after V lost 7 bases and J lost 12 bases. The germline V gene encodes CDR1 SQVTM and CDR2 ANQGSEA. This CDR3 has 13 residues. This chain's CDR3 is CSGDGTSLDGQFF. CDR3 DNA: TGCAGCGGGGACGGGACTAGTCTAGATGGGCAGTTCTTC.

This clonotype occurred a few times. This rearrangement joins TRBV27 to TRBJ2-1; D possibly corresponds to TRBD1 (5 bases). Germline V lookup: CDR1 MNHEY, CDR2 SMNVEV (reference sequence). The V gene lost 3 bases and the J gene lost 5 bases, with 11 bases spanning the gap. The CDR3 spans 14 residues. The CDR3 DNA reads TGTGCCAGCAGTTTTCAGGGATCGAACAATGAGCAGTTCTTC. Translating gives CASSFQGSNNEQFF.

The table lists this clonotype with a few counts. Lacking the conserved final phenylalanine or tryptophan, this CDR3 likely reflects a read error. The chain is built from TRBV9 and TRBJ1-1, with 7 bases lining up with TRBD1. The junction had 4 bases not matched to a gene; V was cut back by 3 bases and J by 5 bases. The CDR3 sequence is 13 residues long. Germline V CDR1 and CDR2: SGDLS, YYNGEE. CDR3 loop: CASSANRGTEAFY. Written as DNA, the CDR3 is TGTGCCAGCAGCGCAAACAGGGGAACTGAAGCTTTCTAT.

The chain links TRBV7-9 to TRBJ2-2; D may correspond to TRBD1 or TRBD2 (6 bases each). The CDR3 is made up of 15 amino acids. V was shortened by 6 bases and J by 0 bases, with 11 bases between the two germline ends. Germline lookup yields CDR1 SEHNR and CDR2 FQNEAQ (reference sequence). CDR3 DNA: TGTGCCAGCAGGGGAGGACAGTCGAACACCGGGGAGCTGTTTTTT. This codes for CASRGGQSNTGELFF.

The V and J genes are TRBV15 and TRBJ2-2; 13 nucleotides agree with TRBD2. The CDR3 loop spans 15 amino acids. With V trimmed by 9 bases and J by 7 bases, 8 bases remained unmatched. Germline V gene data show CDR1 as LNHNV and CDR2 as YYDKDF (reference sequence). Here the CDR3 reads CATGGLAGNGGELFF. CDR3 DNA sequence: TGTGCCACTGGGGGACTAGCGGGAAACGGCGGGGAGCTGTTTTTT.

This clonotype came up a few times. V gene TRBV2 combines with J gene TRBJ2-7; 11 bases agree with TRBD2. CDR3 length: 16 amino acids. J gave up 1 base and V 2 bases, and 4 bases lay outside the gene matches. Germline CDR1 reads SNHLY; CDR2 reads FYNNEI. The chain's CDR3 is CASSEWLAGGSYEQYF. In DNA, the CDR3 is TGTGCCAGCAGTGAATGGCTAGCGGGAGGATCCTACGAGCAGTACTTC.

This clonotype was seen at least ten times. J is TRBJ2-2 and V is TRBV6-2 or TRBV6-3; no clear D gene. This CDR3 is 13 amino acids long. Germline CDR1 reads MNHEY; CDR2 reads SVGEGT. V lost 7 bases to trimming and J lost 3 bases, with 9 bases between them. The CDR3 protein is CASIDFYTGELFF. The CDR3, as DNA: TGTGCCAGCATCGACTTTTACACCGGGGAGCTGTTTTTT.